The 32 T cell receptor beta chains presented below share a single source sample, sequenced in a study of blood T cell repertoires in COVID-19. The data were produced by immunoSEQ multiplex PCR, yet TCRdb's version contains in-frame clones alone and is incomplete. In the table there are about 140,000 clones, 80% to 90% of which are singletons. Material for sequencing was PBMCs or T cells enriched from blood (not recorded which). These receptors originate from a man between 60 and 70 years old who had recovered from COVID-19.

The chain carries TRBV2 and TRBJ2-7; 9 positions agree with TRBD1. The CDR3 covers 16 residues. Per the germline V gene, CDR1 is SNHLY and CDR2 is FYNNEI. Trimming cost V 4 bases and J 4 bases; bases outside gene matches: 11. This CDR3 reads CASSVSGTGFTYEQYF. As DNA, the CDR3 is TGTGCCAGCAGTGTCTCCGGGACAGGGTTTACTTACGAGCAGTACTTC.

This chain joins TRBV9 and TRBJ2-1; TRBD2 agrees at 10 bases. This CDR3 is built from 16 residues. The V gene end was trimmed by 2 bases and the J gene end by 6 bases; junction bases not matched to a gene: 8. The germline CDR1 and CDR2 sequences are SGDLS and YYNGEE. The CDR3 is CASSVLRLAGINEQFF. The CDR3 DNA reads TGTGCCAGCAGCGTCCTCCGACTAGCGGGCATCAATGAGCAGTTCTTC. Drawing the rest from reference TRBV9 and TRBJ2-1, the complete variable domain is DSGVTQTPKHLITATGQRVTLRCSPRSGDLSVYWYQQSLDQGLQFLIQYYNGEERAKGNILERFSAQQFPDLHSELNLSSLELGDSALYFCASSVLRLAGINEQFFGPGTRLTVL.

The chain has TRBV19 and TRBJ2-6; D not resolved. Per germline, CDR1 LNHDA and CDR2 SQIVND (reference sequence). Trimming left V 7 bases short and J 8 bases short, with 9 bases between. The CDR3 runs to 12 residues. CDR3 in amino acids: CASTHSSNVLTF. The CDR3 DNA reads TGTGCCAGTACCCACAGTTCCAACGTCCTGACTTTC.

This clone was detected a few times. The rearrangement links TRBV2 to TRBJ2-1; the match to TRBD2 covers 8 bases. The J segment lost 0 bases and the V segment lost 5 bases, leaving 12 bases of the junction unmatched. Germline lookup yields CDR1 SNHLY and CDR2 FYNNEI. CDR3 size: 18 residues. The CDR3 sequence is CASSQASGSFSSYNEQFF. DNA for the CDR3: TGTGCCAGCAGTCAGGCCAGCGGGAGCTTTAGCTCCTACAATGAGCAGTTCTTC.

Concerning this clone itself: At one end the junction does not follow the germline gene, possibly because of a read error. The rearrangement joins TRBV2 to TRBJ2-3; no clear D gene. The CDR3 extends over 11 amino acids. Germline CDR1 and CDR2: SNHLY and FYNNEI. The CDR3 DNA follows: TGTGCCAGCAGGGAAGGGCCTTTGCAGTATTTT. Translated: CASREGPLQYF.

The chain combines TRBV28 with TRBJ1-2, with D hard to call. This CDR3 has 14 amino acids. Trimming cost V 3 bases and J 1 base, with 9 bases left between them. Germline CDR1 reads MDHEN; CDR2 reads SYDVKM. The CDR3 protein is CASSLRNFNYGYTF. The CDR3 DNA is TGTGCCAGCAGTTTGCGAAATTTTAACTATGGCTACACCTTC.

The chain uses TRBV10-1 and TRBJ2-2; TRBD1 agrees at 8 bases. This CDR3 has 15 amino acids. V lost 5 bases, J lost 3 bases, and 5 bases stayed unmatched. Germline-derived CDR1 and CDR2 are WNHNN and SYGVQD (reference sequence). The CDR3 here is CASSHGQGHTGELFF. The CDR3 DNA reads as TGCGCCAGCAGTCACGGACAGGGACACACCGGGGAGCTGTTTTTT.

The genes are TRBV11-1 and TRBJ1-2, with a tentative D call TRBD1 (6 bases). Deletions cut 5 bases from V and 3 bases from J, with 13 bases between. The CDR3 is 14 amino acids. CDR1 and CDR2 (germline): SGHAT, FQDESV (reference sequence). Here the CDR3 DNA reads TGTGCCAGCAGCCCTGGGGGGGGCGACTATGGCTACACCTTC. Protein: CASSPGGGDYGYTF.

This clone was recorded once. The chain uses TRBV19 and TRBJ1-1; 10 nucleotides line up with TRBD1. V trimming: 10 bases; J trimming: 3 bases; junction bases outside the gene matches: 14. Germline V gives CDR1 LNHDA, CDR2 SQIVND (reference sequence). The CDR3 covers 16 residues. In DNA form, the CDR3 reads TGTGCCAAAACCTCAGGACAGGGGGTGTGGGACACTGAAGCTTTCTTT. The encoded protein is CAKTSGQGVWDTEAFF.

The chain carries TRBV27 and TRBJ2-7; 10 bases map to TRBD1. Germline V gives CDR1 MNHEY, CDR2 SMNVEV (reference sequence). The J segment lost 7 bases and the V segment lost 0 bases, leaving 6 bases of the junction unmatched. The CDR3 spans 15 residues. The DNA for the CDR3 is TGTGCCAGCAGTTTATCGGGGACAGGGGCGAAAGAGCAGTACTTC. Translating gives CASSLSGTGAKEQYF.

This sequence joins TRBV27 and TRBJ1-5; a weak D match, TRBD1 (5 bases). CDR1 and CDR2 (germline): MNHEY, SMNVEV (reference sequence). This CDR3 has 14 residues. V shed 0 bases and J shed 7 bases, with 10 bases lying between them. CDR3 amino acids: CASSLSSRGQPQHF. CDR3 sequence (DNA): TGTGCCAGCAGTTTATCGAGTCGGGGGCAGCCCCAGCATTTT.

The chain carries TRBV19 and TRBJ1-3; D unclear. Between the trimmed V and J ends, which lost 1 base and 4 bases, there was a span of 5 bases. This CDR3 is 13 amino acids long. In germline, CDR1 is LNHDA, CDR2 SQIVND (reference sequence). The CDR3 spells CASSIGAGNTIYF. The CDR3 nucleotides are TGTGCCAGTAGTATAGGCGCAGGAAACACCATATATTTT.

This chain uses TRBV4-1 with TRBJ2-3; D remains unclear. Per germline, CDR1 MGHRA and CDR2 YSYEKL. This CDR3 region has 14 residues. V shed 0 bases and J shed 6 bases, with 10 bases lying between them. The CDR3, as DNA: TGCGCCAGCAGCCAAGAATATTACTCGGATACGCAGTATTTT. The encoded protein is CASSQEYYSDTQYF.

This clone occurred once. The chain links TRBV10-2 to TRBJ2-2; TRBD2 might be the D (5 bases). The CDR3 totals 16 residues. Germline loops: CDR1 WSHSY, CDR2 SAAADI. V gave up 2 bases and J gave up 2 bases, with 12 bases separating them. CDR3 residues: CASSEAAGVNTGELFF. CDR3 in DNA: TGCGCCAGCAGTGAGGCGGCCGGGGTAAACACCGGGGAGCTGTTTTTT.

A single count supports this clone. This sequence joins TRBV3-1 (or the pseudogene TRBV3-2) and TRBJ1-3; no clear D gene. The CDR3 runs to 14 residues. From germline, CDR1 is LGHDT and CDR2 YNNKEL (reference sequence). The V end was cut by 1 base, the J end by 0 bases, with 4 bases between. The CDR3 nucleotides are TGTGCCAGCAGCCAAGGGAGCTCTGGAAACACCATATATTTT. It is translated as CASSQGSSGNTIYF.

This clone appeared a single time. The chain recombines TRBV5-1 with TRBJ2-7, with TRBD2 identical over 7 bases. The CDR3 contains 13 residues. Germline assignment: CDR1 SGHRS and CDR2 YFSETQ. V shed 0 bases, J shed 3 bases, and the junction held 0 bases outside the gene matches. CDR3 sequence (DNA): TGCGCCAGCAGCTTGGAGCGGGGCTACGAGCAGTACTTC. This encodes CASSLERGYEQYF.

This chain connects TRBV5-1 to TRBJ2-7, with 11 nucleotides matching TRBD1. This CDR3 region has 15 residues. CDR1 SGHRS and CDR2 YFSETQ come from the germline V gene. Losses at the gene ends were 4 bases for V and 4 bases for J; bases not matched to a gene: 7. CDR3 amino acids: CASSTLGTGGYEQYF. The CDR3 coding sequence is TGCGCCAGCAGCACCCTTGGGACAGGGGGATACGAGCAGTACTTC. The entire variable domain, with the rest obtained from reference TRBV5-1 and TRBJ2-7, is as follows: KAGVTQTPRYLIKTRGQQVTLSCSPISGHRSVSWYQQTPGQGLQFLFEYFSETQRNKGNFPGRFSGRQFSNSRSEMNVSTLELGDSALYLCASSTLGTGGYEQYFGPGTRLTVT.

V is TRBV2 and J is TRBJ2-7, with TRBD2 as a possible D gene (5 bases). The CDR3 runs to 11 residues. Germline V gene lookup returns CDR1 SNHLY and CDR2 FYNNEI. With 8 bases removed from V and 6 bases from J, the gap between germline ends came to 11 bases. CDR3 nucleotides: TGTGCCAGCCGGGGAGCTGGCGAGCAGTACTTC. Its protein product is CASRGAGEQYF.

This rearrangement joins TRBV5-5 to TRBJ2-3; 12 positions match TRBD2. CDR1 is SGHKS and CDR2 is YYEKEE in the germline V gene (reference sequence). The CDR3 has 14 amino acids. V lost 4 bases to trimming and J lost 5 bases; unmatched junction nucleotides: 2. The CDR3 region has the DNA TGTGCCAGCAGCGCGGGACTAGCGGGAGATACGCAGTATTTT. Translating it yields CASSAGLAGDTQYF.

The chain is built from TRBV6-5 and TRBJ2-3, with TRBD2 matching 14 bases. Germline CDR1 is MNHEY and CDR2 is SVGAGI. The V and J ends lost 6 bases and 6 bases, in that order; junction bases with no gene match: 5. There are 15 residues in the CDR3. The CDR3 nucleotides read TGTGCCAGCAGAAGGACTAGCGGGAGGTACGATACGCAGTATTTT. Amino acids: CASRRTSGRYDTQYF.

Of note for this clone: One end of the junction varies from germline; a read error may be responsible. The J gene is TRBJ2-5, the V gene TRBV7-7; 9 bases are a match to TRBD2. Germline CDR1 is SSHAT and CDR2 is FNYEAQ (reference sequence). The CDR3 extends over 16 amino acids. The CDR3 reads CASSLMAGGLKETQYF. The CDR3 coding sequence is TGTGCTAGCAGCTTAATGGCGGGAGGGCTTAAAGAGACCCAGTACTTC. The whole variable domain, filled in from reference TRBV7-7 and TRBJ2-5, reads GAGVSQSPRYKVTKRGQDVTLRCDPISSHATLYWYQQALGQGPEFLTYFNYEAQPDKSGLPSDRFSAERPEGSISTLTIQRTEQRDSAMYRCASSLMAGGLKETQYFGPGTRLLVL.

The rearrangement uses TRBV3-1 (or the pseudogene TRBV3-2) and TRBJ1-6; TRBD1 aligns across 7 bases. CDR3 length: 18 residues. Germline lookup yields CDR1 LGHDT and CDR2 YNNKEL (reference sequence). Trimming removed 4 bases from V and 3 bases from J; junction bases left unmatched: 12. The DNA of the CDR3 is TGTGCCAGCAGCCGAGGGACAGTCCTCCAACGCTATAATTCACCCCTCCACTTT. Residues: CASSRGTVLQRYNSPLHF.

The chain links TRBV27 to TRBJ2-1, with 8 bases fitting TRBD2. V shed 3 bases, J shed 5 bases, and the junction held 6 bases outside the gene matches. Germline V gene lookup returns CDR1 MNHEY and CDR2 SMNVEV (reference sequence). The CDR3 spans 15 residues. CDR3 sequence: CASSFLSGTHNEQFF. CDR3 DNA: TGTGCCAGCAGTTTCCTTAGCGGGACTCACAATGAGCAGTTCTTC.

V usage is TRBV7-6 and J usage is TRBJ2-7; D possibly corresponds to TRBD1 (6 bases). CDR1 is SGHVS and CDR2 is FNYEAQ in the germline V gene. V lost 6 bases and J lost 2, with 17 bases in between. The CDR3 extends over 15 amino acids. The chain's CDR3 is CASSPRTGITYEQYF. CDR3 sequence (DNA): TGTGCCAGCAGTCCCCGAACAGGGATCACCTACGAGCAGTACTTC.

The chain couples TRBV28 to TRBJ1-6; the D gene is possibly TRBD1 (6 bases). In germline, CDR1 is MDHEN, CDR2 SYDVKM. The CDR3 is made up of 14 amino acids. Trimming pared 6 bases from V and 7 bases from J, leaving 13 bases between. CDR3 nucleotides: TGTGCCAGCAGCAACCACAGGGTCAATTCACCCCTCCACTTT. Translated: CASSNHRVNSPLHF.

This clone has a single count. CDR3 nucleotide sequence: TGCAGTGCTAGTGCGGGACTAGCGGGAAACGAGCAGTACTTC. Protein: CSASAGLAGNEQYF. V and J are TRBV20-1 and TRBJ2-7, with 13 bases matching TRBD2. V dropped 3 bases and J dropped 5; count of bases not matched to a gene: 4. Germline V lookup: CDR1 DFQATT, CDR2 SNEGSKA (reference sequence). This CDR3 is built from 14 residues.

The chain is built from TRBV6-5 and TRBJ1-1; 7 bases fit TRBD1. The CDR3 is 14 amino acids. The germline V gene encodes CDR1 MNHEY and CDR2 SVGAGI. After removal of 4 bases from V and 1 base from J, the junction contained 3 bases not matched to a gene. The CDR3 reads CASSLYRGNTEAFF. For the CDR3, the DNA is TGTGCCAGCAGTTTATACAGGGGGAACACTGAAGCTTTCTTT.

This clone was seen only a few times. V gene TRBV7-9 combines with J gene TRBJ2-7, with 10 bases fitting TRBD1. The CDR3 covers 17 residues. Trimming cost V 6 bases and J 7 bases; bases outside gene matches: 18. In germline, CDR1 is SEHNR, CDR2 FQNEAQ (reference sequence). The CDR3 nucleotides read TGTGCCAGCAGTCCCCGTGGGGGTTACGGGACAGGGGTTGAGCAGTACTTC. This codes for CASSPRGGYGTGVEQYF. Supplemented by reference TRBV7-9 and TRBJ2-7, the full variable domain reads DTGVSQNPRHKITKRGQNVTFRCDPISEHNRLYWYRQTLGQGPEFLTYFQNEAQLEKSRLLSDRFSAERPKGSFSTLEIQRTEQGDSAMYLCASSPRGGYGTGVEQYFGPGTRLTVT.

V is TRBV18 and J is TRBJ2-1, with 7 bases that match TRBD1. V trimming: 3 bases; J trimming: 9 bases; junction bases outside the gene matches: 11. Germline-derived CDR1 and CDR2 are KGHSH and LQKENI. This CDR3 contains 15 residues. Here the CDR3 DNA reads TGTGCCAGCTCACCCGGGACCCAGGGGGTCGGTGAGCAGTTCTTC. Translated: CASSPGTQGVGEQFF.

The J gene is TRBJ2-1, the V gene TRBV9, with 7 nucleotides matching TRBD2. This CDR3 is 15 amino acids long. The V and J ends lost 0 bases and 4 bases, in that order; junction bases with no gene match: 4. CDR1 SGDLS and CDR2 YYNGEE come from the germline V gene. CDR3 bases: TGTGCCAGCAGCGTAGCTAGCGGAGGGTACAATGAGCAGTTCTTC. It yields the protein CASSVASGGYNEQFF.

This sequence joins TRBV10-2 and TRBJ2-2, with 8 positions matching TRBD2. This CDR3 contains 15 residues. The germline gives CDR1 WSHSY, CDR2 SAAADI. V was pared by 5 bases and J by 4 bases, with 6 bases of the junction left unmatched. The CDR3 reads CASSLSGTSTGELFF. Here the CDR3 DNA reads TGCGCCAGCAGTCTTTCGGGGACTAGCACCGGGGAGCTGTTTTTT.

The CDR3 coding sequence is TGTGCCAGCAGCCCGACTAGGTTCAATGAGCAGTTCTTC. It codes for CASSPTRFNEQFF. The rearrangement uses TRBV3-1 (or the pseudogene TRBV3-2) and TRBJ2-1, with a possible D match to TRBD2 (6 bases). The CDR3 covers 13 residues. Trimming pared 4 bases from V and 6 bases from J, leaving 10 bases between. Germline V CDR1 and CDR2: LGHDT, YNNKEL (reference sequence).